This TCR beta chain is drawn from a study of blood T cell repertoires in COVID-19. Study in general: The United States, Italy and Spain provided the acute and convalescent COVID-19 samples. Sample material is recorded as cDNA or gDNA derived from T cells, B-cell-depleted T cells, or PBMCs.

In the original analysis: Reference gene primer amplification gave nucleated cell count estimates. The data were produced by immunoSEQ multiplex PCR, yet TCRdb's version contains in-frame clones alone and is incomplete. D and trimming come from the DNA, and the V and J calls and clone size come from that table. The sample has around 200,000 clones; around 85% are singletons. There are 15 residues in the CDR3. V trimming: 2 bases; J trimming: 8 bases; junction bases outside the gene matches: 6. CDR1 is MNHNS, CDR2 SASEGT, per germline. The sequenced sample was PBMCs or T cells enriched from blood (not recorded which). The clonotype comes from a man between 35 and 55 years old who had recovered from COVID-19. The genes are TRBV6-1 and TRBJ1-4; 9 bases agree with TRBD1. Here the CDR3 reads CASSESGTGWEKLFF. In DNA, the CDR3 is TGTGCCAGCAGTGAATCCGGGACAGGGTGGGAAAAACTGTTTTTT.